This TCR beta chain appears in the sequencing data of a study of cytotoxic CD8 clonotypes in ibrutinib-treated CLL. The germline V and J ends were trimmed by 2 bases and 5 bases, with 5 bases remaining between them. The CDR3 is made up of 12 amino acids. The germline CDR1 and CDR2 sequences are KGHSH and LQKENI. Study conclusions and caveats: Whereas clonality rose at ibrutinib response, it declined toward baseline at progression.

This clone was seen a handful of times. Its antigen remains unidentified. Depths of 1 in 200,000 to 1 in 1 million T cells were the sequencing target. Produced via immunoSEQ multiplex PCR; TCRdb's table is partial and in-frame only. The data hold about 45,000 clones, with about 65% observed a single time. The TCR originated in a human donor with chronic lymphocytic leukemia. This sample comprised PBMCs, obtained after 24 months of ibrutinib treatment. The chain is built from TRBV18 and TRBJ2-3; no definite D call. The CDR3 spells CASSPSGDTQYF. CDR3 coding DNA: TGTGCCAGCTCACCATCGGGAGATACGCAGTATTTT.